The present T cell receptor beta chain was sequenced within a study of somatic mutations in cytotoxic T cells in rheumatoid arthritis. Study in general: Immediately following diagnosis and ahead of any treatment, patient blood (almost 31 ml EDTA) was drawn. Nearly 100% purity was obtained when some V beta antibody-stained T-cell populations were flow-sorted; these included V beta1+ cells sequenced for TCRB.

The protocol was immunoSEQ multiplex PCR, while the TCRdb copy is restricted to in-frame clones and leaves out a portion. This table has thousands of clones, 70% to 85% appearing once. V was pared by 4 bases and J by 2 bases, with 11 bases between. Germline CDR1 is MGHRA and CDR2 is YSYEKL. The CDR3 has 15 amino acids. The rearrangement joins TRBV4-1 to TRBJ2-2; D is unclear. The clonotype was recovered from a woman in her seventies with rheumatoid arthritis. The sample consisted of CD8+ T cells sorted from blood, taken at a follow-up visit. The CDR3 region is CASSLVTSNTGELFF. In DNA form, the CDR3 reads TGCGCCAGCAGCCTTGTAACCTCCAACACCGGGGAGCTGTTTTTT.